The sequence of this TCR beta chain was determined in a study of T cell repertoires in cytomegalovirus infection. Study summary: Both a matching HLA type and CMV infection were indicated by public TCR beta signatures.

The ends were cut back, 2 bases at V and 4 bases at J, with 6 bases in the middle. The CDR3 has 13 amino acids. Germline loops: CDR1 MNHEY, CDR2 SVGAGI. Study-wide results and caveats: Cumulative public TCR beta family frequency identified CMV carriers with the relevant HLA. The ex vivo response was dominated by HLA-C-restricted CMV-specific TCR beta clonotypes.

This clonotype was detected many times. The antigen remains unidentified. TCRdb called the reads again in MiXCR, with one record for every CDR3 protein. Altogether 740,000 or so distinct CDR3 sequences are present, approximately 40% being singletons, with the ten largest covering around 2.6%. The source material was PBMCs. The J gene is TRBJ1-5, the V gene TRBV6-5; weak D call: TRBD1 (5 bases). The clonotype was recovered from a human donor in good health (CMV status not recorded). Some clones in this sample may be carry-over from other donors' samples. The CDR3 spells CASSYRGNQPQHF. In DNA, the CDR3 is TGTGCCAGCAGTTACAGGGGAAATCAGCCCCAGCATTTT.